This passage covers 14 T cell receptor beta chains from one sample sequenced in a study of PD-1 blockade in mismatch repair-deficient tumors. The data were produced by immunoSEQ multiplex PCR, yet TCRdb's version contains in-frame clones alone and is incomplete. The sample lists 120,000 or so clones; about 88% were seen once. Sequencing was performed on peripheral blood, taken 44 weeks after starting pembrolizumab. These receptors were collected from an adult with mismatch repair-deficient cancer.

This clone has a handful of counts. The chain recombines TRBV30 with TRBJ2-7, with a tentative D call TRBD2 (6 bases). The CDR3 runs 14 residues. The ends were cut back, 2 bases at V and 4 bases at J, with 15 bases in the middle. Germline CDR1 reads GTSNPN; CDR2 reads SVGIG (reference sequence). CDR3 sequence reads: CAWSLSGAGYEQYF. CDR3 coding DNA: TGTGCCTGGAGTTTGTCGGGAGCAGGGTACGAGCAGTACTTC.

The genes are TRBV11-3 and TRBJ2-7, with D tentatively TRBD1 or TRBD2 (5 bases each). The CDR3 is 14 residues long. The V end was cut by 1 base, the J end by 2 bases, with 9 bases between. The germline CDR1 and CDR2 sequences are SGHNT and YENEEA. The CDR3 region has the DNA TGTGCCAGCAGCTTAGGGGGGACCACCTACGAGCAGTACTTC. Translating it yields CASSLGGTTYEQYF. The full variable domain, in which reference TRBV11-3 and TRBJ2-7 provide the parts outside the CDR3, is EAGVVQSPRYKIIEKKQPVAFWCNPISGHNTLYWYLQNLGQGPELLIRYENEEAVDDSQLPKDRFSAERLKGVDSTLKIQPAELGDSAVYLCASSLGGTTYEQYFGPGTRLTVT.

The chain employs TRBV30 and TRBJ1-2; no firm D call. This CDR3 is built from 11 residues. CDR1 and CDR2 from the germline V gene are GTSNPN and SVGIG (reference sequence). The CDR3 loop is CVARANYGYTF. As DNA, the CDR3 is TGTGTTGCCCGAGCTAACTATGGCTACACCTTC.

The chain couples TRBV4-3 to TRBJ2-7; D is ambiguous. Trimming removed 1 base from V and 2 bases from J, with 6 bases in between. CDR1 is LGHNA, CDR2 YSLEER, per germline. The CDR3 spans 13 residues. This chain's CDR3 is CASSQGAPYEQYF. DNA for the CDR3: TGCGCCAGCAGCCAAGGAGCCCCCTACGAGCAGTACTTC.

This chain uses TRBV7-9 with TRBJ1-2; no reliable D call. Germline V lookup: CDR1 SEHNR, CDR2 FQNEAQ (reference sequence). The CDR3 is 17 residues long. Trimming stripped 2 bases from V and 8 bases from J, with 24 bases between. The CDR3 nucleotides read TGTGCCAGCAGCTTACATCAAATTTGGCAGCCCTTTCGGGGCTACACCTTC. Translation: CASSLHQIWQPFRGYTF. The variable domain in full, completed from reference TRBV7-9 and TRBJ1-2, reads DTGVSQNPRHKITKRGQNVTFRCDPISEHNRLYWYRQTLGQGPEFLTYFQNEAQLEKSRLLSDRFSAERPKGSFSTLEIQRTEQGDSAMYLCASSLHQIWQPFRGYTFGSGTRLTVV.

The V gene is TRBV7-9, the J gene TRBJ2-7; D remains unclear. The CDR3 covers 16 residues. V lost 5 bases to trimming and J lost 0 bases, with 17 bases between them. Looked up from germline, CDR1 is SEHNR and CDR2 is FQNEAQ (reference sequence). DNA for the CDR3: TGTGCCAGCAGCCGAAAGGGTGGGGTCAGCTCCTACGAGCAGTACTTC. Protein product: CASSRKGGVSSYEQYF.

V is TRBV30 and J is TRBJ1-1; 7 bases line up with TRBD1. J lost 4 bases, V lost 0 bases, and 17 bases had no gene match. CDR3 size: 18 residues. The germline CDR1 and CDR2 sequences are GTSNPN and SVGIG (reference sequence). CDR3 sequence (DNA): TGTGCCTGGAGTGTACCTTTTGCGGCCGCAGGGGGGATCACTGAAGCTTTCTTT. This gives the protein CAWSVPFAAAGGITEAFF.

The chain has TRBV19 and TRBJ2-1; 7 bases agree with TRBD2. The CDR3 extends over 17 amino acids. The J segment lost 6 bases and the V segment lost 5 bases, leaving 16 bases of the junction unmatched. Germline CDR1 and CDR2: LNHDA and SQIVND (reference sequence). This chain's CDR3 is CASSLSTLAGVGNEQFF. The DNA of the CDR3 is TGTGCCAGTAGTCTATCGACCTTGGCGGGAGTGGGCAATGAGCAGTTCTTC.

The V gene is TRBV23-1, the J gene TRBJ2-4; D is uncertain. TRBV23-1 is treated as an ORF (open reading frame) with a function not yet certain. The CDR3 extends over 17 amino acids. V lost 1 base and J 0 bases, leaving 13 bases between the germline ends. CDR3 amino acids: CASSQCFRKLAKNIQYF. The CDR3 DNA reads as TGCGCCAGCAGTCAATGTTTCCGAAAGCTAGCCAAAAACATTCAGTACTTC.

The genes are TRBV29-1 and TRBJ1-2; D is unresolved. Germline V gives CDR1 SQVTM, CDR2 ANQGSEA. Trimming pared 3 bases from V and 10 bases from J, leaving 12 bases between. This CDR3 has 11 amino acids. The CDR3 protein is CSVEASYYYTF. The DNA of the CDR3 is TGCAGCGTTGAGGCCAGCTACTACTACACCTTC.

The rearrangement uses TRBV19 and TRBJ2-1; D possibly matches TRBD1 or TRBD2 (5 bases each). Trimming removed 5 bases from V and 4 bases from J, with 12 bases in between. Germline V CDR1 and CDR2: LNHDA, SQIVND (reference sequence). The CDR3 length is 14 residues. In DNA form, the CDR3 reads TGTGCCAGTAGTTTGAGGGACGGTTACAATGAGCAGTTCTTC. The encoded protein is CASSLRDGYNEQFF.

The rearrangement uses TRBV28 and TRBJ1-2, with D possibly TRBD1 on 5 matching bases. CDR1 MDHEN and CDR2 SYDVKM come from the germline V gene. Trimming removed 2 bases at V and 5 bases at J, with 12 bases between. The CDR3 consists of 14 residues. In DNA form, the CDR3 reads TGTGCCAGCAGTTTAGGGGCGCTAGGTTATGGCTACACCTTC. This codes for CASSLGALGYGYTF.

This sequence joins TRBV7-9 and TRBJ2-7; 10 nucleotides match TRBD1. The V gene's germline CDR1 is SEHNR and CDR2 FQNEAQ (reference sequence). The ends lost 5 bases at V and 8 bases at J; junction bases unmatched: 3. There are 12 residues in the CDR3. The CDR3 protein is CASSAGQGKQYF. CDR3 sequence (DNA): TGTGCCAGCAGCGCGGGACAGGGGAAGCAGTACTTC.

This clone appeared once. The CDR3 sequence: CASSPGLAGPKRTVGAQYF. CDR3 coding DNA: TGCGCCAGCAGCCCAGGACTAGCGGGACCTAAGAGGACGGTGGGTGCGCAGTATTTT. The chain uses TRBV4-1 and TRBJ2-3; 12 bases are a match to TRBD2. J gave up 10 bases and V 4 bases, and 21 bases lay outside the gene matches. Looked up from germline, CDR1 is MGHRA and CDR2 is YSYEKL. This CDR3 spans 19 amino acids.